A single sample gave rise to the 14 T cell receptor beta chains below, sequenced in a study of naive and memory T cell subsets. The beta constant-region primer was an equimolar mix of two oligonucleotides covering TRBC1 and TRBC2. Four rounds of PCR amplified the ligated cDNA using nested alpha and beta constant-region primers plus SP2. One entry per CDR3 protein results from TCRdb running MiXCR on the UMI-ligation and nested PCR reads. The data contain 130,000 or so distinct CDR3 sequences, 30% to 45% of them singletons. Sequencing input: central memory CD4+ T cells from blood. The source of these receptors is a human donor in good health.

The chain joins TRBV28 to TRBJ1-1; TRBD1 matches at 7 bases. This CDR3 spans 15 amino acids. Germline V gene lookup returns CDR1 MDHEN and CDR2 SYDVKM. The junction had 7 bases not matched to a gene; V was cut back by 1 base and J by 5 bases. CDR3 DNA: TGTGCCAGCAGTTTATTGGCAGGGGGAGATACTGAAGCTTTCTTT. Translation: CASSLLAGGDTEAFF.

This clonotype was counted between two and nine times. This chain links TRBV5-1 with TRBJ2-1; 14 nucleotides line up with TRBD2. CDR3 length equals 15 residues. Germline assignment: CDR1 SGHRS and CDR2 YFSETQ. The V segment lost 3 bases and the J segment 10 bases; nucleotides outside the gene matches: 6. The CDR3 loop is CASSSGLAGAGEQFF. The CDR3 coding sequence is TGCGCCAGCAGCTCGGGACTAGCGGGAGCCGGGGAGCAGTTCTTC.

V and J are TRBV30 and TRBJ1-6; D gene unclear. V lost 4 bases to trimming and J lost 0 bases, with 10 bases between them. The CDR3 runs to 15 residues. CDR1 GTSNPN and CDR2 SVGIG come from the germline V gene (reference sequence). This CDR3 reads CAWKGFTSYNSPLHF. Written as DNA, the CDR3 is TGTGCCTGGAAGGGATTCACCTCCTATAATTCACCCCTCCACTTT.

This clonotype turned up a few times. The J gene is TRBJ2-4, the V gene TRBV6-1, with TRBD1 as a possible D gene (6 bases). The germline gives CDR1 MNHNS, CDR2 SASEGT. V lost 1 base to trimming and J lost 9 bases, with 13 bases between them. The CDR3 is 14 residues long. CDR3 sequence (DNA): TGTGCCAGCAGTGAAGATTTCACAGGGATCATTCAGTACTTC. This gives the protein CASSEDFTGIIQYF.

Worth noting for this clonotype: This likely comes from a read error, as the CDR3 has no conserved phenylalanine or tryptophan at its end. V usage is TRBV20-1 and J usage is TRBJ2-3; D is unclear. The CDR3 length is 13 residues. CDR1 is DFQATT, CDR2 SNEGSKA, per germline (reference sequence). V shed 3 bases and J shed 10 bases, with 17 bases lying between them. As DNA, the CDR3 is TGCAGTGCTAGCCCGCGTGTACCAGGCGCGCAGTATTTA. It codes for CSASPRVPGAQYL.

V usage is TRBV19 and J usage is TRBJ2-1, with TRBD2 matching over 8 bases. The CDR3 extends over 16 amino acids. The V gene's germline CDR1 is LNHDA and CDR2 SQIVND (reference sequence). The ends lost 6 bases at V and 9 bases at J; junction bases unmatched: 16. The CDR3 region is CASRTNAGTSRGEQFF. The CDR3 nucleotides read TGTGCCAGTAGGACAAACGCCGGGACTAGTCGGGGTGAGCAGTTCTTC.

This clonotype was seen many times. This chain uses TRBV20-1 with TRBJ2-1; 7 nucleotides align to TRBD2. Per germline, CDR1 DFQATT and CDR2 SNEGSKA (reference sequence). The ends lost 2 bases at V and 4 bases at J; junction bases unmatched: 20. CDR3 size: 19 residues. This CDR3 is CSARTEGGSGAFRYNEQFF. The CDR3 DNA follows: TGCAGTGCTAGAACCGAGGGCGGGAGCGGGGCCTTTCGGTACAATGAGCAGTTCTTC.

The V call is TRBV7-3, the J call TRBJ2-7, with 8 bases matching TRBD1. There are 15 residues in the CDR3. J gave up 5 bases and V 5 bases, and 11 bases lay outside the gene matches. CDR1 and CDR2 (germline): SGHTA, FQGTGA. This CDR3 is CASSQSRQGSNEQYF. CDR3 coding DNA: TGTGCCAGCAGCCAATCCCGACAGGGGTCCAACGAGCAGTACTTC.

This sequence joins TRBV7-9 and TRBJ2-3; a weak D match, TRBD2 (6 bases). Germline CDR1 SEHNR, CDR2 FQNEAQ (reference sequence). There are 14 residues in the CDR3. V was trimmed by 7 bases and J by 0 bases, leaving 11 bases between them. The CDR3 DNA reads as TGTGCCAGCAAGGAGGGGAAGAGCACAGATACGCAGTATTTT. Encoded protein: CASKEGKSTDTQYF.

This clonotype was picked up a small number of times. The genes are TRBV2 and TRBJ1-2; no definite D call. With 6 bases removed from V and 2 bases from J, the gap between germline ends came to 16 bases. CDR1 is SNHLY and CDR2 is FYNNEI in the germline V gene. This CDR3 has 15 amino acids. The CDR3: CASRFQAVGNYGYTF. In DNA form, the CDR3 reads TGTGCCAGCAGATTTCAGGCCGTCGGAAACTATGGCTACACCTTC.

This clonotype appeared a few times. The rearrangement links TRBV28 to TRBJ2-4; tentatively, D is TRBD2 (6 bases). Trimming removed 6 bases from V and 3 bases from J, with 18 bases in between. CDR3 length equals 16 residues. Germline CDR1 MDHEN, CDR2 SYDVKM. CDR3 in amino acids: CASRRDFPGVKNIQYF. In nucleotides, the CDR3 is TGTGCCAGCAGACGGGACTTCCCAGGTGTCAAAAACATTCAGTACTTC.

This clonotype was counted many times. The chain is built from TRBV6-6 and TRBJ2-3; 7 positions match TRBD2. From germline, CDR1 is MNHNY and CDR2 SVGAGI (reference sequence). J was trimmed by 2 bases and V by 10 bases; bases with no gene match: 6. This CDR3 region has 13 residues. The CDR3 nucleotides are TGTGCCATCCAGCGGGGATCCACAGATACGCAGTATTTT. Its protein product is CAIQRGSTDTQYF.

The rearrangement links TRBV6-1 to TRBJ1-5; D gene ambiguous. CDR3 size: 14 residues. V was shortened by 3 bases and J by 2 bases, with 8 bases between the two germline ends. Germline V lookup: CDR1 MNHNS, CDR2 SASEGT. The CDR3 nucleotides are TGTGCCAGCAGTGAGGCCACCGGCAATCAGCCCCAGCATTTT. It specifies CASSEATGNQPQHF.

This clonotype was seen a few times. The rearrangement joins TRBV7-6 to TRBJ2-1, with D tentatively TRBD1 or TRBD2 (5 bases each). CDR3 length equals 12 residues. Trimming cost V 5 bases and J 9 bases, with 11 bases left between them. The germline V gene has CDR1 SGHVS and CDR2 FNYEAQ. CDR3 in amino acids: CASSGGGPEQFF. The CDR3 DNA sequence: TGTGCCAGCAGCGGGGGTGGGCCTGAGCAGTTCTTC.